These T cell receptor beta chains were read from a single sample in a study of blood T cell repertoires in COVID-19. Only in-frame clones appear in the TCRdb table, and some are missing; sequencing was by immunoSEQ multiplex PCR. The sample gives approximately 250,000 clones, 85% to 90% of which show up once; around 4% is in the top ten. Input material: PBMCs or T cells enriched from blood (not recorded which). All receptors derive from a woman in her 30s who had recovered from COVID-19. Both conserved end residues are trimmed from each CDR3. D genes are given only for firm matches. Clone size, where shown, is once, few, many, or a class for clones that have expanded.

CDR3 protein: ASSPGQGALRRRNQPQH
CDR3 length: 17
clone size: NA
V gene: TRBV28
D gene: TRBD1
J gene: TRBJ1-5

CDR3 protein: ASSISLTRPYT
CDR3 length: 11
clone size: NA
V gene: TRBV19
D gene: NA
J gene: TRBJ1-2

CDR3 protein: SVAGTDNEKLF
CDR3 length: 11
clone size: NA
V gene: TRBV29-1
D gene: TRBD1
J gene: TRBJ1-4

CDR3 protein: ASSQETGAGRRDEQF
CDR3 length: 15
clone size: NA
V gene: TRBV4-1
D gene: NA
J gene: TRBJ2-1

CDR3 protein: ASSLQSQGAGELF
CDR3 length: 13
clone size: few
V gene: TRBV5-1
D gene: NA
J gene: TRBJ2-2

CDR3 protein: ASSPDYDEQF
CDR3 length: 10
clone size: NA
V gene: TRBV7-9
D gene: NA
J gene: TRBJ2-1

CDR3 protein: ASSMTRSGNTIY
CDR3 length: 12
clone size: once
V gene: TRBV28
D gene: NA
J gene: TRBJ1-3

CDR3 protein: ATSRQGAKEKLF
CDR3 length: 12
clone size: NA
V gene: TRBV15
D gene: TRBD1
J gene: TRBJ1-4

CDR3 protein: ATQTVLKAYEQY
CDR3 length: 12
clone size: NA
V gene: TRBV28
D gene: NA
J gene: TRBJ2-7

CDR3 protein: ASGRHREQY
CDR3 length: 9
clone size: once
V gene: TRBV19
D gene: NA
J gene: TRBJ2-7

CDR3 protein: ASSLVTGVNEKLF
CDR3 length: 13
clone size: NA
V gene: TRBV7-2
D gene: TRBD1
J gene: TRBJ1-4

CDR3 protein: ASSPGLAGGSEQF
CDR3 length: 13
clone size: NA
V gene: TRBV7-3
D gene: TRBD2
J gene: TRBJ2-1

CDR3 protein: ASSDRGEQY
CDR3 length: 9
clone size: NA
V gene: TRBV6-1
D gene: NA
J gene: TRBJ2-7

CDR3 protein: ASSSDPGGVETQY
CDR3 length: 13
clone size: NA
V gene: TRBV5-1
D gene: TRBD1
J gene: TRBJ2-5

CDR3 protein: ASSIWTSGSSEYEQY
CDR3 length: 15
clone size: NA
V gene: TRBV5-8
D gene: TRBD2
J gene: TRBJ2-7

CDR3 protein: ASSLQGTNEKLF
CDR3 length: 12
clone size: NA
V gene: TRBV5-1
D gene: NA
J gene: TRBJ1-4

CDR3 protein: ASSLGLARYEQY
CDR3 length: 12
clone size: NA
V gene: TRBV5-5
D gene: TRBD2
J gene: TRBJ2-7

CDR3 protein: ASSLGYPAVQETQY
CDR3 length: 14
clone size: NA
V gene: TRBV13
D gene: NA
J gene: TRBJ2-5

CDR3 protein: ASSTGMRGDTQY
CDR3 length: 12
clone size: NA
V gene: TRBV9
D gene: NA
J gene: TRBJ2-3

CDR3 protein: ASSLEPWGQGGYT
CDR3 length: 13
clone size: NA
V gene: TRBV27
D gene: NA
J gene: TRBJ1-2

CDR3 protein: AYDKTGGNTEAF
CDR3 length: 12
clone size: NA
V gene: TRBV30
D gene: TRBD1
J gene: TRBJ1-1

CDR3 protein: ASSHRKGQETQY
CDR3 length: 12
clone size: once
V gene: TRBV6-2/TRBV6-3
D gene: NA
J gene: TRBJ2-5